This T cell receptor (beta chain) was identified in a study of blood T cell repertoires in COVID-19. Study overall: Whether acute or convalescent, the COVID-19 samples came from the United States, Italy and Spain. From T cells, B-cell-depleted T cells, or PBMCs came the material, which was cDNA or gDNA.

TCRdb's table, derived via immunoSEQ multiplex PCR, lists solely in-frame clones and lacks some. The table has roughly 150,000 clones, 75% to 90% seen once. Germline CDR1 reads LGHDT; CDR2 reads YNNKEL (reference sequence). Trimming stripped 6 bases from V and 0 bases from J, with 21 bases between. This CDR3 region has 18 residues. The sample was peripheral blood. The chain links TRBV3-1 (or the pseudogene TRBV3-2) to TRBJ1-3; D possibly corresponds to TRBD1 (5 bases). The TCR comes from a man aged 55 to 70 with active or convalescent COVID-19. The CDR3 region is CASSPTPGVTLSGNTIYF. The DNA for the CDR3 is TGTGCCAGCAGTCCTACCCCGGGGGTCACACTCTCTGGAAACACCATATATTTT.